Each of the 15 T cell receptor beta chains below was sequenced from the same sample in a study of OX40 agonist ivuxolimab in advanced cancers. Libraries were prepared by immunoSEQ multiplex PCR; TCRdb keeps only in-frame clonotypes and omits some of them. This sample has approximately 50,000 clones, with over 70% found just once. Sequenced here: CD4+ or CD8+ T cells sorted from blood, sampled in a trial of the OX40 agonist ivuxolimab. These receptors were obtained from an adult with an advanced solid tumor such as melanoma, head and neck, liver or kidney cancer.

The genes are TRBV18 and TRBJ1-1; the D gene is possibly TRBD1 (5 bases). Germline CDR1 reads KGHSH; CDR2 reads LQKENI. V was clipped by 3 bases and J by 5 bases, with 10 bases between them. CDR3 length equals 13 residues. The CDR3 protein is CASSPGTPTEAFF. CDR3 DNA: TGTGCCAGCTCACCCGGGACTCCTACTGAAGCTTTCTTT.

This clone has only one observation. The rearrangement uses TRBV5-6 and TRBJ1-1, with unresolved D. The length of the CDR3 is 14 residues. CDR1 is SGHDT, CDR2 YYEEEE, per germline. The V end lost 4 bases, the J end lost 6 bases, and 16 bases lay between the germline ends. The CDR3 loop is CASSIRAREAEAFF. In DNA form, the CDR3 reads TGTGCCAGCAGCATACGGGCCCGGGAGGCTGAAGCTTTCTTT.

The chain carries TRBV5-5 and TRBJ2-5; 8 nucleotides match TRBD2. Germline CDR1 SGHKS, CDR2 YYEKEE (reference sequence). The CDR3 is 15 residues long. The J segment lost 4 bases and the V segment lost 4 bases, leaving 9 bases of the junction unmatched. The CDR3 coding sequence is TGTGCCAGCAGCCCCCGGGTGGGACTAGGAGAGACCCAGTACTTC. Its translation is CASSPRVGLGETQYF.

V gene TRBV4-1 combines with J gene TRBJ2-7; tentatively, D is TRBD2 (5 bases). Germline assignment: CDR1 MGHRA and CDR2 YSYEKL. The CDR3 covers 14 residues. Deletions cut 4 bases from V and 0 bases from J, with 10 bases between. CDR3 sequence reads: CASSRSRDSYEQYF. DNA for the CDR3: TGCGCCAGCAGCCGGTCCCGGGACTCCTACGAGCAGTACTTC.

The rearrangement joins TRBV10-2 to TRBJ2-1; 8 bases line up with TRBD2. Per the germline V gene, CDR1 is WSHSY and CDR2 is SAAADI. The CDR3 spans 16 residues. J gave up 0 bases and V 4 bases, and 5 bases lay outside the gene matches. This CDR3 reads CASSVPGRGSYNEQFF. Here the CDR3 DNA reads TGCGCCAGCAGTGTGCCCGGGAGGGGCTCCTACAATGAGCAGTTCTTC.

The CDR3 is CASIDVGGRYNEQFF. DNA for the CDR3: TGTGCCAGCATCGACGTGGGGGGCCGTTACAATGAGCAGTTCTTC. The chain links TRBV6-1 to TRBJ2-1, with D possibly being TRBD1 or TRBD2 (6 bases each). V was shortened by 7 bases and J by 4 bases, with 17 bases between the two germline ends. This CDR3 has 15 residues. Germline lookup yields CDR1 MNHNS and CDR2 SASEGT.

The chain recombines TRBV13 with TRBJ2-6; 12 bases fit TRBD1. The CDR3 consists of 21 residues. Per the germline V gene, CDR1 is PRHDT and CDR2 is FYEKMQ (reference sequence). The V and J ends lost 5 bases and 0 bases, in that order; junction bases with no gene match: 14. CDR3 residues: CASSASPGQGAMDSGANVLTF. The CDR3 DNA is TGTGCCAGCAGCGCCTCTCCGGGACAGGGGGCCATGGACTCTGGGGCCAACGTCCTGACTTTC.

This clone was counted between two and nine times. As DNA, the CDR3 is TGTGCCAGCAGCGTAGAAGGTAGAAACACCATATATTTT. Residues: CASSVEGRNTIYF. The chain joins TRBV9 to TRBJ1-3; no reliable D call. Looked up from germline, CDR1 is SGDLS and CDR2 is YYNGEE. V was pared by 0 bases and J by 5 bases, with 6 bases between. The CDR3 contains 13 residues.

The chain uses TRBV7-9 and TRBJ1-4; D gene unclear. The CDR3 covers 17 residues. V gave up 1 base and J gave up 0 bases, with 12 bases separating them. The germline CDR1 and CDR2 sequences are SEHNR and FQNEAQ (reference sequence). The CDR3: CASSLEVTSATNEKLFF. CDR3 DNA sequence: TGTGCCAGCAGCTTAGAGGTGACTTCCGCAACTAATGAAAAACTGTTTTTT.

This clone has only one observation. The V and J genes are TRBV5-4 and TRBJ2-7; D might be TRBD2 (6 bases). CDR3 length: 15 residues. CDR1 SGHNT and CDR2 YYREEE come from the germline V gene (reference sequence). V lost 1 base, J lost 0 bases, and 11 bases lay in between. The DNA of the CDR3 is TGTGCCAGCAGCTTGTATACGGGAGTCTCCTACGAGCAGTACTTC. Residues: CASSLYTGVSYEQYF.

The V gene is TRBV5-1, the J gene TRBJ2-7; D is unresolved. CDR3 length: 14 amino acids. V was clipped by 0 bases and J by 2 bases, with 9 bases between them. CDR1 is SGHRS and CDR2 is YFSETQ in the germline V gene. The CDR3 DNA follows: TGCGCCAGCAGCTTGGCCACAAATACCTACGAGCAGTACTTC. Encoded protein: CASSLATNTYEQYF. Full variable domain (remainder filled in from reference TRBV5-1 and TRBJ2-7): KAGVTQTPRYLIKTRGQQVTLSCSPISGHRSVSWYQQTPGQGLQFLFEYFSETQRNKGNFPGRFSGRQFSNSRSEMNVSTLELGDSALYLCASSLATNTYEQYFGPGTRLTVT.

The chain joins TRBV5-1 to TRBJ2-5; 9 nucleotides match TRBD1. CDR3 size: 16 residues. In germline, CDR1 is SGHRS, CDR2 YFSETQ. Trimming cost V 0 bases and J 5 bases; bases outside gene matches: 8. The CDR3, as DNA: TGCGCCAGCAGCTTGGCGAGACAGGGGGAGAGTGAGACCCAGTACTTC. Its translation: CASSLARQGESETQYF.

The CDR3 nucleotides read TGTGCCAGCAGCGCCAATCAAGAGACCCAGTACTTC. Its protein is CASSANQETQYF. The rearrangement links TRBV2 to TRBJ2-5; D gene uncertain. The CDR3 loop spans 12 amino acids. Trimming cost V 6 bases and J 2 bases, with 7 bases left between them. Looked up from germline, CDR1 is SNHLY and CDR2 is FYNNEI.

This chain links TRBV18 with TRBJ2-7; 10 nucleotides line up with TRBD1. The junction had 8 bases not matched to a gene; V was cut back by 6 bases and J by 3 bases. CDR3 length: 15 amino acids. The germline gives CDR1 KGHSH, CDR2 LQKENI. The CDR3 DNA is TGTGCCAGCTCGTCCCCGGGACAGGGGAACTACGAGCAGTACTTC. Translating gives CASSSPGQGNYEQYF.

V and J are TRBV27 and TRBJ2-7; TRBD1 might be the D (5 bases). The CDR3 totals 14 residues. The germline V gene has CDR1 MNHEY and CDR2 SMNVEV (reference sequence). V was clipped by 3 bases and J by 4 bases, with 13 bases between them. The CDR3 coding sequence is TGTGCCAGCAGTTTTACAGGCCCATCTTACGAGCAGTACTTC. It is translated as CASSFTGPSYEQYF.